This passage covers 15 T cell receptor beta chains from one sample sequenced in a study of cytomegalovirus exposure and HLA in healthy donors. PCR used 60 Vbeta primers and 13 Jbeta primers. TCRdb's copy holds only in-frame clones and misses some; the assay was immunoSEQ multiplex PCR. The sample lists under 200,000 clones, around four fifths occurring once. The sequenced sample consisted of PBMCs. Source of these receptors: a female donor in good health and CMV-seronegative.

The chain recombines TRBV9 with TRBJ1-2, with D hard to call. In germline, CDR1 is SGDLS, CDR2 YYNGEE. This CDR3 region has 15 residues. Trimming removed 4 bases at V and 7 bases at J, with 20 bases between. CDR3 amino acids: CASSPSAGIDAGYTF. The CDR3 nucleotides are TGTGCCAGCAGCCCTAGTGCCGGGATAGATGCTGGCTACACCTTC. Combining the CDR3 with reference TRBV9 and TRBJ1-2 gives the whole variable domain DSGVTQTPKHLITATGQRVTLRCSPRSGDLSVYWYQQSLDQGLQFLIQYYNGEERAKGNILERFSAQQFPDLHSELNLSSLELGDSALYFCASSPSAGIDAGYTFGSGTRLTVV.

The V and J genes are TRBV19 and TRBJ2-7; D remains ambiguous. The CDR3 has 15 residues. Germline V gene data show CDR1 as LNHDA and CDR2 as SQIVND (reference sequence). The germline V and J ends were trimmed by 2 bases and 1 base, with 12 bases remaining between them. CDR3 DNA sequence: TGTGCCAGTAGTATAAAGAAAACGCTATCCTACGAGCAGTACTTC. It is translated as CASSIKKTLSYEQYF.

This clone appeared a few times. The chain employs TRBV6-5 and TRBJ1-1; no clear D. Germline CDR1 MNHEY, CDR2 SVGAGI. Trimming cost V 0 bases and J 5 bases, with 13 bases left between them. The CDR3 extends over 15 amino acids. For the CDR3, the DNA is TGTGCCAGCAGTTACTCGACCCGGGGAAGGACTGAAGCTTTCTTT. Its protein product is CASSYSTRGRTEAFF.

The V and J genes are TRBV4-3 and TRBJ1-4; TRBD1 agrees at 8 bases. CDR3 size: 17 residues. With V trimmed by 2 bases and J by 6 bases, 11 bases remained unmatched. From germline, CDR1 is LGHNA and CDR2 YSLEER. CDR3: CASSQTQGARGDEKLFF. The CDR3 region has the DNA TGCGCCAGCAGCCAAACTCAGGGGGCGCGGGGAGATGAAAAACTGTTTTTT.

The CDR3 coding sequence is TGTGCCAGCAGCGGTGGGGTGGGAGGGTTAGCTAACTATGGCTACACCTTC. This gives the protein CASSGGVGGLANYGYTF. V and J are TRBV9 and TRBJ1-2; D call uncertain. The CDR3 is 17 amino acids. CDR1 and CDR2 (germline): SGDLS, YYNGEE. V lost 3 bases to trimming and J lost 0 bases, with 18 bases between them.

The chain has TRBV5-1 and TRBJ1-2, with D perhaps matching TRBD1 (6 bases). The CDR3 runs to 16 residues. Looked up from germline, CDR1 is SGHRS and CDR2 is YFSETQ. V lost 4 bases, J lost 0 bases, and 16 bases lay in between. In nucleotides, the CDR3 is TGCGCCAGCAGCCCAAGAACAGGGTTAGCTAACTATGGCTACACCTTC. This gives the protein CASSPRTGLANYGYTF.

This chain connects TRBV6-5 to TRBJ2-5; perhaps TRBD1 as D (6 bases). Looked up from germline, CDR1 is MNHEY and CDR2 is SVGAGI. The CDR3 totals 16 residues. V gave up 2 bases and J gave up 4 bases, with 17 bases separating them. The CDR3 DNA reads as TGTGCCAGCAGTTACCACAGGGCGAGGGTTGGAGAGACCCAGTACTTC. It specifies CASSYHRARVGETQYF.

The rearrangement uses TRBV7-3 and TRBJ2-2, with TRBD2 as a possible D gene (5 bases). Between the trimmed V and J ends, which lost 7 bases and 6 bases, there was a span of 18 bases. The CDR3 spans 15 residues. The germline gives CDR1 SGHTA, CDR2 FQGTGA. In DNA, the CDR3 is TGTGCCAGCACCCGAGTGGGGATGAGGGCCGGGGAGCTGTTTTTT. Translated: CASTRVGMRAGELFF. Together with reference TRBV7-3 and TRBJ2-2, the CDR3 gives the full variable domain: GAGVSQTPSNKVTEKGKYVELRCDPISGHTALYWYRQSLGQGPEFLIYFQGTGAADDSGLPNDRFFAVRPEGSVSTLKIQRTERGDSAVYLCASTRVGMRAGELFFGEGSRLTVL.

The genes are TRBV6-6 and TRBJ1-1; a weak D match, TRBD1 (6 bases). CDR3 size: 15 residues. Per the germline V gene, CDR1 is MNHNY and CDR2 is SVGAGI (reference sequence). The V gene lost 0 bases and the J gene lost 1 base, with 9 bases spanning the gap. The CDR3 nucleotides read TGTGCCAGCAGTTACTCACAGGGAAAGAACACTGAAGCTTTCTTT. Amino acid sequence: CASSYSQGKNTEAFF.

The CDR3 spells CASSLPGGFTEEDTEAFF. CDR3 DNA sequence: TGTGCCAGCAGCTTACCGGGGGGGTTTACGGAGGAGGACACTGAAGCTTTCTTT. The chain links TRBV7-2 to TRBJ1-1; D is possibly TRBD1 (5 bases). Germline lookup yields CDR1 SGHTA and CDR2 FQGNSA. The CDR3 consists of 18 residues. V was clipped by 2 bases and J by 3 bases, with 22 bases between them.

The chain is built from TRBV7-3 and TRBJ2-5, with D possibly being TRBD2 (7 bases). The end of the DNA fits TRBJ2-7 better, so the J call may be wrong. The germline V gene encodes CDR1 SGHTA and CDR2 FQGTGA. The CDR3 length is 15 residues. The DNA for the CDR3 is TGTGCCAGCAGCCCCAAGGGGGGGGAACTCTCCGAGCAGTACTTC. As protein: CASSPKGGELSEQYF.

J is TRBJ1-1 and V is TRBV7-8, with D perhaps TRBD1 (6 bases). The CDR3 runs 13 residues. The germline CDR1 and CDR2 sequences are SGHVS and FQNEAQ. Deletions cut 5 bases from V and 4 bases from J, with 11 bases between. CDR3 residues: CASSTQGFTEAFF. CDR3 nucleotide sequence: TGTGCCAGCAGCACGCAGGGGTTCACTGAAGCTTTCTTT.

This chain connects TRBV6-5 to TRBJ1-2; 8 positions agree with TRBD1. Trimming took 0 bases from V and 8 from J; bases not matched to a gene: 5. Germline lookup yields CDR1 MNHEY and CDR2 SVGAGI. The CDR3 is 14 amino acids. The CDR3 is CASSYSGTGLGYTF. CDR3 bases: TGTGCCAGCAGTTACTCGGGGACAGGTTTGGGCTACACCTTC.

The rearrangement joins TRBV18 to TRBJ2-1, with 9 bases lining up with TRBD1. The germline V gene has CDR1 KGHSH and CDR2 LQKENI. There are 13 residues in the CDR3. Trimming removed 6 bases from V and 6 bases from J; junction bases left unmatched: 3. CDR3 residues: CASSGTGFNEQFF. As DNA, the CDR3 is TGTGCCAGCTCGGGGACAGGGTTCAATGAGCAGTTCTTC.

This sequence joins TRBV9 and TRBJ2-1, with 7 bases aligning to TRBD1. CDR3 size: 15 residues. Germline CDR1 SGDLS, CDR2 YYNGEE. V trimming: 3 bases; J trimming: 2 bases; junction bases outside the gene matches: 5. The CDR3 DNA reads as TGTGCCAGCAGCGGGGAGACAGGGACCTACAATGAGCAGTTCTTC. Translation gives CASSGETGTYNEQFF. The variable domain in full, with the rest retrieved from reference TRBV9 and TRBJ2-1, is DSGVTQTPKHLITATGQRVTLRCSPRSGDLSVYWYQQSLDQGLQFLIQYYNGEERAKGNILERFSAQQFPDLHSELNLSSLELGDSALYFCASSGETGTYNEQFFGPGTRLTVL.